Sequencing of this T cell receptor (beta chain) was carried out in a study of T cell responses to AZD1222 COVID-19 vaccine. About the research overall: It was second doses at about 4 or about 12 weeks that were pooled. Study conclusions and caveats: The sample set comprised mostly white British donors with more females, and clonal diversity was possibly underestimated. Baseline serostatus was positive in only a handful of AZD1222 recipients.

Trimming removed 1 base from V and 0 bases from J, with 5 bases in between. Germline CDR1 reads SGHKS; CDR2 reads YYEKEE (reference sequence). The CDR3 extends over 15 amino acids. The protocol was immunoSEQ multiplex PCR, while the TCRdb copy is restricted to in-frame clones and leaves out a portion. This sample has approximately 92,000 clones, with about 85% found just once. In the case of this clone: Its antigen is unidentified.

Sequencing used peripheral blood, obtained on day 0 of AZD1222 vaccination. This TCR came from an adult in good health. The J gene is TRBJ1-6, the V gene TRBV5-5, with D uncertain. CDR3 sequence reads: CASSLSDSYNSPLHF. In DNA form, the CDR3 reads TGTGCCAGCAGCTTGTCTGACTCCTATAATTCACCCCTCCACTTT.